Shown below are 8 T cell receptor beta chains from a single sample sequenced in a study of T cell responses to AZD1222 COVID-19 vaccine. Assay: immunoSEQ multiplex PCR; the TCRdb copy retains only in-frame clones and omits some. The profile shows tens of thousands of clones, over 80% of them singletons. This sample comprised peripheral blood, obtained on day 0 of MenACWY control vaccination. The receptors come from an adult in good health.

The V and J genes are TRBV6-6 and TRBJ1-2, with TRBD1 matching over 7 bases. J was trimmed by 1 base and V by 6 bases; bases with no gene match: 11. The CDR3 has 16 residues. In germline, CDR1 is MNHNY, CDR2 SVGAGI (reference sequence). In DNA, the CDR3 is TGTGCCAGCAGCTCCCCCGCGACAGGGATTAACTATGGCTACACCTTC. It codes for CASSSPATGINYGYTF.

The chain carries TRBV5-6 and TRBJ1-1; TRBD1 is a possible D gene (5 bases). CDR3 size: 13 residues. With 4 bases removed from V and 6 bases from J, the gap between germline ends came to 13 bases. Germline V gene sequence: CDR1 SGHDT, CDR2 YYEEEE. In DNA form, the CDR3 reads TGTGCCAGCAGCGGGGTCCGGGACGCTGAAGCTTTCTTT. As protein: CASSGVRDAEAFF.

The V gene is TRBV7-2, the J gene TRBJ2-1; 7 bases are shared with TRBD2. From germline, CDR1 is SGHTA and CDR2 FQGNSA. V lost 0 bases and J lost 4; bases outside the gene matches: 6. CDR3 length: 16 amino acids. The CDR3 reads CASSLAGGPYYNEQFF. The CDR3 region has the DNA TGTGCCAGCAGCTTAGCGGGAGGGCCTTATTACAATGAGCAGTTCTTC.

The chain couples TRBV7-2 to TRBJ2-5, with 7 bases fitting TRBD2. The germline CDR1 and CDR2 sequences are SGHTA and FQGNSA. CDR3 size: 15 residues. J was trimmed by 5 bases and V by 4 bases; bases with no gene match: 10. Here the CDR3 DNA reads TGTGCCAGCAGCTCTCAGGGAGGGGCTGGGGAGACCCAGTACTTC. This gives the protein CASSSQGGAGETQYF.

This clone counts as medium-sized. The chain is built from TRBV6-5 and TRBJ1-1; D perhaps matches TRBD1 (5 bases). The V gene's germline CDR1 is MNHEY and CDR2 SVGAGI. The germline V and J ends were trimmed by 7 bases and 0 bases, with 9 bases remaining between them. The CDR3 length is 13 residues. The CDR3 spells CASTWGVNTEAFF. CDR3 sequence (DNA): TGTGCCAGCACCTGGGGGGTGAACACTGAAGCTTTCTTT.

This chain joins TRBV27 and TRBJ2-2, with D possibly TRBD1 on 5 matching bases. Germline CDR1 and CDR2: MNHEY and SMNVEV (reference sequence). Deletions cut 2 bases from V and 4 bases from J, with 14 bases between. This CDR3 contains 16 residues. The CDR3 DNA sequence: TGTGCCAGCAGTTTAGGGGCACCTCACGGCACCGGGGAGCTGTTTTTT. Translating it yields CASSLGAPHGTGELFF.

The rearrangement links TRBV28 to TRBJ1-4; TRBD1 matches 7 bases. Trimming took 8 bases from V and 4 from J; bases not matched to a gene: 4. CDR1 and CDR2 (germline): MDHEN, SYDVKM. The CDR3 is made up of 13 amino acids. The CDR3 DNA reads TGTGCCAGCCGGGGACAGCATAATGAAAAACTGTTTTTT. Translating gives CASRGQHNEKLFF.

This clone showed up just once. The CDR3 sequence: CASSLMRQGEKLFF. The CDR3 DNA reads as TGTGCCAGCAGCTTAATGAGGCAGGGGGAAAAACTGTTTTTT. The rearrangement joins TRBV11-2 to TRBJ1-4; the D gene is possibly TRBD1 (6 bases). CDR1 SGHAT and CDR2 FQNNGV come from the germline V gene. The V gene lost 2 bases and the J gene lost 8 bases, with 12 bases spanning the gap. This CDR3 contains 14 residues.